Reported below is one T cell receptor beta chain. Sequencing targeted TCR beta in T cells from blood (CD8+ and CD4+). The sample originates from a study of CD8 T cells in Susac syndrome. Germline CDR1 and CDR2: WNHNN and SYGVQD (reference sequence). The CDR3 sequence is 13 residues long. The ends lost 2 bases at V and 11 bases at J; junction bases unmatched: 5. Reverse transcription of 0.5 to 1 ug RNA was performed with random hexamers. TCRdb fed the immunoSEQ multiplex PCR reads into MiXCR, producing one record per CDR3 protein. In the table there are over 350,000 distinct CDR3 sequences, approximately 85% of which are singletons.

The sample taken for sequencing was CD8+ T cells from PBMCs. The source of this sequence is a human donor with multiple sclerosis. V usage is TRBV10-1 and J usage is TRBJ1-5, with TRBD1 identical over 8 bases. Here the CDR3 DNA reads TGCGCCAGCAGTGAGCGGACAGGGAAATCCCAGCATTTT. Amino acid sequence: CASSERTGKSQHF.